This TCR beta chain was identified in a study of blood T cell repertoires in COVID-19. Looking at the study overall: Samples taken during acute and convalescent COVID-19 were collected in the United States, Italy and Spain. From T cells, B-cell-depleted T cells, or PBMCs came the material, which was cDNA or gDNA.

Per the original data handling: Using reference gene primer amplification, nucleated cell counts were estimated. Method: immunoSEQ multiplex PCR; TCRdb's copy keeps in-frame clones and lacks some. The V and J calls and clone size are taken from that table; D and trimming were inferred from the DNA. The sample consists of about 86,000 clones, approximately 80% of them appearing once. This CDR3 has 15 amino acids. CDR1 and CDR2 from the germline V gene are SGHTA and FQGNSA. The V gene lost 3 bases and the J gene lost 4 bases, with 13 bases spanning the gap. This clone has more than one count but fewer than ten.

The clonotype was recovered from a woman older than 75 with active or convalescent COVID-19. V and J are TRBV7-2 and TRBJ2-1, with a weak D call TRBD2 (5 bases). Input material: peripheral blood. CDR3 in amino acids: CASSLASGQYNEQFF. The CDR3 DNA reads TGTGCCAGCAGCTTGGCCAGCGGTCAATACAATGAGCAGTTCTTC.